These 26 T cell receptor beta chains share one sample of origin, sequenced in a study of shared clonotypes between healthy human individuals. Data came from immunoSEQ multiplex PCR; TCRdb stores just in-frame clones and leaves some out. The sample contains about 1,800,000 clones, 85% to 95% of which appear only once. It was CD45RO-negative cells, positively selected for CCR7, that made up naive CD8 cells, with terminally differentiated effector memory CD45RA+ cells excluded. The sample consisted of naive CD8+ T cells sorted from blood. These receptors were collected from a man aged 18-30 years in good health.

The rearrangement uses TRBV6-5 and TRBJ1-2; TRBD1 agrees at 9 bases. V lost 9 bases, J lost 3 bases, and 8 bases stayed unmatched. Germline V CDR1 and CDR2: MNHEY, SVGAGI. The CDR3 loop spans 14 amino acids. CDR3 in DNA: TGTGCCAGTTCCGGGACAGGGAGAGACTATGGCTACACCTTC. Translation: CASSGTGRDYGYTF.

This clone was detected only a few times. Different DNA sequences within this sample yield the same CDR3. The V call is TRBV19, the J call TRBJ1-5; D call uncertain. Trimming cost V 3 bases and J 0 bases, with 6 bases left between them. Germline CDR1 is LNHDA and CDR2 is SQIVND (reference sequence). This CDR3 is built from 14 residues. The CDR3 coding sequence is TGTGCCAGTAGTATCAGAGATAGCAATCAGCCCCAGCATTTT. Its translation is CASSIRDSNQPQHF. The whole variable domain, remainder taken from reference TRBV19 and TRBJ1-5, is DGGITQSPKYLFRKEGQNVTLSCEQNLNHDAMYWYRQDPGQGLRLIYYSQIVNDFQKGDIAEGYSVSREKKESFPLTVTSAQKNPTAFYLCASSIRDSNQPQHFGDGTRLSIL.

This clone showed up just once. The J gene is TRBJ1-5, the V gene TRBV7-8; the D is unclear. V was shortened by 1 base and J by 3 bases, with 10 bases between the two germline ends. The germline V gene encodes CDR1 SGHVS and CDR2 FQNEAQ. This CDR3 has 15 residues. In DNA form, the CDR3 reads TGTGCCAGCAGCTTAGTAGGCGGTGTCAATCAGCCCCAGCATTTT. Residues: CASSLVGGVNQPQHF.

The chain recombines TRBV28 with TRBJ1-2; a weak D match, TRBD1 (5 bases). V was clipped by 3 bases and J by 4 bases, with 12 bases between them. Germline values: CDR1 MDHEN, CDR2 SYDVKM. CDR3 length: 14 residues. CDR3 loop: CASSLGREGYGYTF. CDR3 sequence (DNA): TGTGCCAGCAGTTTGGGCAGGGAGGGCTATGGCTACACCTTC.

This clone has only one observation. V and J are TRBV27 and TRBJ2-7, with 10 bases that match TRBD1. V lost 2 bases, J lost 4 bases, and 5 bases stayed unmatched. Looked up from germline, CDR1 is MNHEY and CDR2 is SMNVEV (reference sequence). This CDR3 contains 15 residues. This CDR3 is CASSLSGTGEYEQYF. Here the CDR3 DNA reads TGTGCCAGCAGTTTAAGTGGGACAGGGGAATACGAGCAGTACTTC.

The chain carries TRBV9 and TRBJ2-3, with D uncertain. Germline V lookup: CDR1 SGDLS, CDR2 YYNGEE. The CDR3 extends over 14 amino acids. The V and J ends lost 0 bases and 2 bases respectively, with 7 bases between them. CDR3 loop: CASSVAAPTDTQYF. As DNA, the CDR3 is TGTGCCAGCAGCGTAGCCGCCCCCACAGATACGCAGTATTTT.

The V gene is TRBV14, the J gene TRBJ2-7; no reliable D call. The germline CDR1 and CDR2 sequences are SGHDN and FVKESK. V lost 0 bases to trimming and J lost 4 bases, with 16 bases between them. CDR3 length equals 16 residues. In nucleotides, the CDR3 is TGTGCCAGCAGCCAAGATGTCGGTGCGAAGGGATACGAGCAGTACTTC. It codes for CASSQDVGAKGYEQYF.

Comment on this clone: The identical CDR3 is also encoded by other nucleotide sequences in the sample. The V and J genes are TRBV6-5 and TRBJ1-1; a weak D match, TRBD1 (5 bases). V was clipped by 6 bases and J by 4 bases, with 9 bases between them. The germline V gene has CDR1 MNHEY and CDR2 SVGAGI. This CDR3 has 12 residues. CDR3 sequence: CASSPGGTEAFF. The CDR3 DNA follows: TGTGCCAGCAGCCCGGGGGGCACTGAAGCTTTCTTT.

The CDR3 here is CASSYLSNTGELFF. As DNA, the CDR3 is TGTGCCAGCAGTTACCTATCGAACACCGGGGAGCTGTTTTTT. The chain joins TRBV6-6 to TRBJ2-2; D not resolved. V was clipped by 2 bases and J by 0 bases, with 4 bases between them. The CDR3 loop spans 14 amino acids. Per the germline V gene, CDR1 is MNHNY and CDR2 is SVGAGI (reference sequence).

This rearrangement joins TRBV30 to TRBJ2-2, with D perhaps TRBD1 or TRBD2 (5 bases each). CDR1 is GTSNPN and CDR2 is SVGIG in the germline V gene (reference sequence). Trimming stripped 5 bases from V and 0 bases from J, with 19 bases between. This CDR3 is built from 17 residues. The CDR3 sequence: CAWGTRPWGSNTGELFF. The CDR3, as DNA: TGTGCCTGGGGAACAAGGCCCTGGGGGTCGAACACCGGGGAGCTGTTTTTT. Drawing the rest from reference TRBV30 and TRBJ2-2, the complete variable domain is SQTIHQWPATLVQPVGSPLSLECTVEGTSNPNLYWYRQAAGRGLQLLFYSVGIGQISSEVPQNLSASRPQDRQFILSSKKLLLSDSGFYLCAWGTRPWGSNTGELFFGEGSRLTVL.

The V and J genes are TRBV5-1 and TRBJ1-1; possibly TRBD1 for D (5 bases). Trimming shortened V by 4 bases and J by 4 bases, and 14 bases separated the two germline ends. The CDR3 extends over 14 amino acids. The germline CDR1 and CDR2 sequences are SGHRS and YFSETQ. The CDR3 DNA reads as TGCGCCAGCAGCGCGGACATGTACGCCACTGAAGCTTTCTTT. Encoded protein: CASSADMYATEAFF.

This chain connects TRBV7-8 to TRBJ2-5, with TRBD1 identical over 9 bases. V was pared by 1 base and J by 5 bases, with 5 bases of the junction left unmatched. The CDR3 totals 15 residues. Germline assignment: CDR1 SGHVS and CDR2 FQNEAQ. Here the CDR3 reads CASSLVQGALETQYF. For the CDR3, the DNA is TGTGCCAGCAGCTTAGTACAGGGGGCTCTTGAGACCCAGTACTTC.

This clone was picked up one time. This chain links TRBV19 with TRBJ2-2; D call uncertain. The CDR3 spans 13 residues. The germline V gene has CDR1 LNHDA and CDR2 SQIVND (reference sequence). The V gene lost 8 bases and the J gene lost 1 base, with 8 bases spanning the gap. CDR3 region: CASDDWNTGELFF. CDR3 in DNA: TGTGCCAGTGACGACTGGAACACCGGGGAGCTGTTTTTT.

This sequence joins TRBV27 and TRBJ2-7; 9 nucleotides line up with TRBD2. This CDR3 comprises 16 residues. V shed 5 bases and J 4 bases; nucleotides not matched to a gene: 12. Germline values: CDR1 MNHEY, CDR2 SMNVEV (reference sequence). CDR3 in DNA: TGTGCCAGCAGTATGATAGCGGGAGCCCTTGGGTACGAGCAGTACTTC. It encodes CASSMIAGALGYEQYF.

A word on this clone: Other DNA sequences from this sample encode an identical CDR3 as well. The CDR3 protein is CASSQVAGTDTQYF. CDR3 coding DNA: TGCGCCAGCAGCCAAGTGGCTGGCACAGATACGCAGTATTTT. The chain joins TRBV4-1 to TRBJ2-3; no firm D call. CDR1 and CDR2 (germline): MGHRA, YSYEKL. CDR3 length: 14 amino acids. Trimming pared 1 base from V and 1 base from J, leaving 6 bases between.

The V and J genes are TRBV19 and TRBJ1-3; the D is unclear. The length of the CDR3 is 15 residues. Germline V lookup: CDR1 LNHDA, CDR2 SQIVND (reference sequence). V lost 4 bases and J 0 bases, leaving 10 bases between the germline ends. CDR3 nucleotide sequence: TGTGCCAGTAGTAGCGACGGAAGCTCTGGAAACACCATATATTTT. Translating it yields CASSSDGSSGNTIYF.

The V call is TRBV7-9, the J call TRBJ1-6, with a possible D match to TRBD1 (5 bases). The germline CDR1 and CDR2 sequences are SEHNR and FQNEAQ (reference sequence). CDR3 length: 16 amino acids. Trimming took 5 bases from V and 9 from J, leaving 20 bases between them. CDR3 sequence reads: CASSHPYEMGGSPLHF. CDR3 nucleotides: TGTGCCAGCAGCCACCCTTATGAAATGGGGGGTTCACCCCTCCACTTT.

This sequence joins TRBV7-9 and TRBJ2-6; D is uncertain. The CDR3 runs to 15 residues. CDR1 is SEHNR, CDR2 FQNEAQ, per germline (reference sequence). V was pared by 0 bases and J by 2 bases, with 5 bases between. The CDR3 DNA reads TGTGCCAGCAGCTTAGCGGCAGCTGGGGCCAACGTCCTGACTTTC. As protein: CASSLAAAGANVLTF.

The DNA of the CDR3 is TGTGCCAGCAGCCAGGACCCGGGACTAGCGGGTGACTACGAGCAGTACTTC. This codes for CASSQDPGLAGDYEQYF. The chain is built from TRBV5-4 and TRBJ2-7; 12 bases match TRBD2. V was pared by 4 bases and J by 3 bases, with 11 bases of the junction left unmatched. Germline V CDR1 and CDR2: SGHNT, YYREEE (reference sequence). CDR3 length equals 17 residues. The variable domain in full, completed from reference TRBV5-4 and TRBJ2-7, reads ETGVTQSPTHLIKTRGQQVTLRCSSQSGHNTVSWYQQALGQGPQFIFQYYREEENGRGNFPPRFSGLQFPNYSSELNVNALELDDSALYLCASSQDPGLAGDYEQYFGPGTRLTVT.

The V and J genes are TRBV7-9 and TRBJ2-5; 9 nucleotides match TRBD2. The V gene's germline CDR1 is SEHNR and CDR2 FQNEAQ (reference sequence). The length of the CDR3 is 16 residues. Trimming removed 5 bases from V and 1 base from J; junction bases left unmatched: 8. The CDR3 sequence: CASSARLAELQETQYF. In DNA, the CDR3 is TGTGCCAGCAGCGCCAGACTAGCGGAACTCCAAGAGACCCAGTACTTC.

This clone appeared a single time. The chain carries TRBV7-6 and TRBJ2-2, with D hard to call. CDR3 length equals 12 residues. CDR1 and CDR2 (germline): SGHVS, FNYEAQ. Trimming removed 4 bases at V and 6 bases at J, with 6 bases between. CDR3 coding DNA: TGTGCCAGCAGCTGGAGCTCCGGGGAGCTGTTTTTT. Protein sequence: CASSWSSGELFF. Full variable domain (outside the CDR3, taken from reference TRBV7-6 and TRBJ2-2): GAGVSQSPRYKVTKRGQDVALRCDPISGHVSLYWYRQALGQGPEFLTYFNYEAQQDKSGLPNDRFSAERPEGSISTLTIQRTEQRDSAMYRCASSWSSGELFFGEGSRLTVL.

As concerns this clone: Other DNA sequences of this sample code for an identical CDR3. The genes are TRBV7-6 and TRBJ2-7; D remains unclear. Per the germline V gene, CDR1 is SGHVS and CDR2 is FNYEAQ. CDR3 length: 13 residues. Trimming left V 3 bases short and J 0 bases short, with 6 bases between. The CDR3 sequence: CASSLADSYEQYF. The CDR3 DNA reads as TGTGCCAGCAGCTTGGCTGACTCCTACGAGCAGTACTTC.

This chain links TRBV6-5 with TRBJ2-7, with 8 bases aligning to TRBD2. Germline assignment: CDR1 MNHEY and CDR2 SVGAGI. This CDR3 has 13 residues. V trimming: 8 bases; J trimming: 3 bases; junction bases outside the gene matches: 6. Here the CDR3 reads CASQLAGHYEQYF. CDR3 bases: TGTGCCAGCCAATTAGCGGGGCACTACGAGCAGTACTTC.

The CDR3 sequence is CASSRSAPNEQYF. The CDR3 region has the DNA TGTGCCAGCAGTCGGTCGGCCCCTAACGAGCAGTACTTC. This chain joins TRBV2 and TRBJ2-7; D not resolved. This CDR3 region has 13 residues. The V and J ends lost 5 bases and 5 bases respectively, with 13 bases between them. Germline V gene data show CDR1 as SNHLY and CDR2 as FYNNEI.

This chain uses TRBV2 with TRBJ2-7; 11 bases fit TRBD2. The V gene end was trimmed by 8 bases and the J gene end by 3 bases; junction bases not matched to a gene: 9. Germline-derived CDR1 and CDR2 are SNHLY and FYNNEI. CDR3 length equals 15 residues. The CDR3 nucleotides read TGTGCCAGCGTTCCACTAGCGGGAGAGATCTACGAGCAGTACTTC. Amino acids: CASVPLAGEIYEQYF.

The chain joins TRBV19 to TRBJ1-5; possibly TRBD1 for D (6 bases). The CDR3 is 14 residues long. The germline V gene has CDR1 LNHDA and CDR2 SQIVND (reference sequence). V lost 3 bases to trimming and J lost 5 bases, with 11 bases between them. Here the CDR3 DNA reads TGTGCCAGTAGTATGCAGGGGAACTATCAGCCCCAGCATTTT. Its protein product is CASSMQGNYQPQHF.